These 19 T cell receptor beta chains came from one sample sequenced in a study of vaccination effects on CD4 cells after COVID-19. TCRdb keeps only in-frame clones here, not all; method: immunoSEQ multiplex PCR. The sample yields about 46,000 clones, 60% to 80% seen once. These TCRs' antigens remain unknown. Following a roughly 11-day culture, CD4+ T cells were purified. The specimen was CD4+ T cells from PBMCs cultured without peptide, collected before COVID-19 vaccination. Receptor source: a human donor who had a prior SARS-CoV-2 infection.

This clone was recorded a few times. The chain joins TRBV7-2 to TRBJ2-3; 9 bases match TRBD1. The CDR3 is 16 residues long. The J segment lost 6 bases and the V segment lost 0 bases, leaving 7 bases of the junction unmatched. CDR1 and CDR2 from the germline V gene are SGHTA and FQGNSA. CDR3 residues: CASSLAGTGTGDTQYF. In DNA, the CDR3 is TGTGCCAGCAGCTTAGCCGGGACAGGGACAGGCGATACGCAGTATTTT.

This clone has a handful of counts. This chain joins TRBV11-2 and TRBJ2-7; the D gene is possibly TRBD2 (5 bases). V lost 5 bases to trimming and J lost 2 bases, with 16 bases between them. CDR1 SGHAT and CDR2 FQNNGV come from the germline V gene. The CDR3 loop spans 15 amino acids. DNA of the CDR3: TGTGCCAGCAGCCTGGGAGCGTTGGGTACCTACGAGCAGTACTTC. Its protein is CASSLGALGTYEQYF.

The chain employs TRBV11-3 and TRBJ2-2; D is perhaps TRBD1 (7 bases). CDR3 length: 18 amino acids. V was cut by 3 bases and J by 3 bases, with 20 bases left in between. Germline V gene data show CDR1 as SGHNT and CDR2 as YENEEA. The CDR3: CASSLRQGGLGYTGELFF. DNA for the CDR3: TGTGCCAGCAGCTTGAGACAGGGAGGTCTGGGATACACCGGGGAGCTGTTTTTT.

V usage is TRBV7-6 and J usage is TRBJ2-1, with 8 bases identical to TRBD1. This CDR3 has 16 amino acids. Germline V gives CDR1 SGHVS, CDR2 FNYEAQ. V shed 0 bases, J shed 3 bases, and the junction held 4 bases outside the gene matches. CDR3 residues: CASSLAQGEIYNEQFF. Here the CDR3 DNA reads TGTGCCAGCAGCTTAGCACAGGGGGAGATCTACAATGAGCAGTTCTTC.

The V and J genes are TRBV5-6 and TRBJ2-7; 11 bases fit TRBD2. The germline V gene has CDR1 SGHDT and CDR2 YYEEEE. Losses at the gene ends were 0 bases for V and 5 bases for J; bases not matched to a gene: 7. The CDR3 sequence is 16 residues long. The CDR3 is CASSLAVAGGPHEQYF. CDR3 nucleotide sequence: TGTGCCAGCAGCTTGGCAGTAGCGGGAGGGCCCCACGAGCAGTACTTC.

The rearrangement uses TRBV30 and TRBJ1-1; 8 bases agree with TRBD1. V gave up 1 base and J gave up 0 bases; unmatched junction bases: 7. This CDR3 has 16 residues. In germline, CDR1 is GTSNPN, CDR2 SVGIG (reference sequence). CDR3 nucleotide sequence: TGTGCCTGGAGTGAGCGACAGGGGTTTATGAACACTGAAGCTTTCTTT. As protein: CAWSERQGFMNTEAFF. Drawing the rest from reference TRBV30 and TRBJ1-1, the complete variable domain is SQTIHQWPATLVQPVGSPLSLECTVEGTSNPNLYWYRQAAGRGLQLLFYSVGIGQISSEVPQNLSASRPQDRQFILSSKKLLLSDSGFYLCAWSERQGFMNTEAFFGQGTRLTVV.

This clone was seen a few times. The rearrangement links TRBV6-6 to TRBJ2-3; 9 nucleotides line up with TRBD2. CDR1 and CDR2 (germline): MNHNY, SVGAGI (reference sequence). This CDR3 has 15 residues. V shed 5 bases, J shed 7 bases, and the junction held 10 bases outside the gene matches. For the CDR3, the DNA is TGTGCCAGCAGTCTTCTAGCGGGGCCGTACAATACGCAGTATTTT. It yields the protein CASSLLAGPYNTQYF.

The V call is TRBV6-5, the J call TRBJ1-2; D may be TRBD1 (6 bases). Between the trimmed V and J ends, which lost 6 bases and 3 bases, there was a span of 11 bases. The CDR3 spans 13 residues. Germline-derived CDR1 and CDR2 are MNHEY and SVGAGI. CDR3 residues: CASSSNRDYGYTF. The CDR3 coding sequence is TGTGCCAGCAGCTCAAACAGGGACTATGGCTACACCTTC.

This clone was observed at least ten times. V is TRBV5-3 and J is TRBJ2-7, with a possible D match to TRBD1 (6 bases). TRBV5-3 is an ORF, and what it does is uncertain. The length of the CDR3 is 14 residues. V lost 2 bases and J 6 bases, leaving 15 bases between the germline ends. The CDR3 sequence is CARSLWTQGPEQYF. Here the CDR3 DNA reads TGTGCCAGAAGCTTATGGACCCAGGGGCCCGAGCAGTACTTC.

The V gene is TRBV6-6, the J gene TRBJ1-5, with 8 bases aligning to TRBD1. There are 16 residues in the CDR3. The trim removed 2 bases at V and 0 bases at J, leaving 3 bases unmatched. Germline V CDR1 and CDR2: MNHNY, SVGAGI (reference sequence). CDR3 DNA: TGTGCCAGCAGTTACCCGACAGGGGTTAGCAATCAGCCCCAGCATTTT. Its protein product is CASSYPTGVSNQPQHF.

This CDR3 reads CASSLTSGISTGELFF. In nucleotides, the CDR3 is TGTGCCAGCAGCTTAACTAGCGGGATTTCGACCGGGGAGCTGTTTTTT. The J gene is TRBJ2-2, the V gene TRBV7-3, with 8 bases matching TRBD2. The CDR3 has 16 residues. The ends lost 0 bases at V and 5 bases at J; junction bases unmatched: 5. CDR1 SGHTA and CDR2 FQGTGA come from the germline V gene.

The gene calls are TRBV7-2 and TRBJ2-2; 8 positions agree with TRBD2. In germline, CDR1 is SGHTA, CDR2 FQGNSA. CDR3 length: 14 amino acids. J gave up 6 bases and V 5 bases, and 5 bases lay outside the gene matches. In DNA form, the CDR3 reads TGTGCCAGCAGCATCCAACTAGCGGCCGGGGAGCTGTTTTTT. Translation gives CASSIQLAAGELFF.

The V and J genes are TRBV5-4 and TRBJ2-5, with 10 bases matching TRBD2. V trimming: 1 base; J trimming: 4 bases; junction bases outside the gene matches: 7. The CDR3 has 16 amino acids. Germline V gene data show CDR1 as SGHNT and CDR2 as YYREEE (reference sequence). DNA for the CDR3: TGTGCCAGCAGCTTGAATAGCGGGGGGTCGCGAGAGACCCAGTACTTC. Amino acids: CASSLNSGGSRETQYF.

The sample holds one count of this clone. The rearrangement joins TRBV15 to TRBJ1-4; no reliable D call. V shed 6 bases and J shed 6 bases, with 17 bases lying between them. The CDR3 loop spans 15 amino acids. Germline-derived CDR1 and CDR2 are LNHNV and YYDKDF (reference sequence). Here the CDR3 reads CATSPPGSSYEKLFF. The DNA for the CDR3 is TGTGCCACCAGTCCCCCCGGGAGTAGTTATGAAAAACTGTTTTTT.

V and J are TRBV7-6 and TRBJ2-3, with unresolved D. V gave up 1 base and J gave up 0 bases, with 11 bases separating them. CDR3 length equals 16 residues. Per the germline V gene, CDR1 is SGHVS and CDR2 is FNYEAQ. CDR3 loop: CASSLDPGLSTDTQYF. As DNA, the CDR3 is TGTGCCAGCAGCTTAGACCCAGGCCTTAGCACAGATACGCAGTATTTT.

The chain recombines TRBV28 with TRBJ2-7; 9 bases are shared with TRBD2. Germline V gene lookup returns CDR1 MDHEN and CDR2 SYDVKM. The CDR3 runs to 13 residues. The V and J ends lost 6 bases and 4 bases, in that order; junction bases with no gene match: 4. DNA for the CDR3: TGTGCCAGCAGAAAGGGACTAGCTTACGAGCAGTACTTC. Translating gives CASRKGLAYEQYF.

The J gene is TRBJ2-2, the V gene TRBV19; 8 bases are shared with TRBD1. The J segment lost 3 bases and the V segment lost 8 bases, leaving 8 bases of the junction unmatched. The germline CDR1 and CDR2 sequences are LNHDA and SQIVND (reference sequence). This CDR3 has 15 residues. The CDR3 sequence: CASSIDRGYTGELFF. The DNA for the CDR3 is TGTGCCAGTTCCATCGACAGGGGATACACCGGGGAGCTGTTTTTT.

The chain carries TRBV7-9 and TRBJ1-2; 9 nucleotides match TRBD1. The CDR3 spans 15 residues. Germline CDR1 SEHNR, CDR2 FQNEAQ (reference sequence). V was pared by 7 bases and J by 5 bases, with 11 bases of the junction left unmatched. CDR3 in amino acids: CASTPWDRAFYGYTF. The CDR3 DNA reads as TGTGCCAGCACCCCGTGGGACAGGGCCTTTTATGGCTACACCTTC.

This chain uses TRBV5-6 with TRBJ2-7; D assignment may be TRBD1 or TRBD2 (5 bases each). The CDR3 has 14 amino acids. The germline V gene encodes CDR1 SGHDT and CDR2 YYEEEE. The ends were cut back, 5 bases at V and 1 base at J, with 13 bases in the middle. CDR3 sequence (DNA): TGTGCCAGCAGAAGAGGGGTAGAGTCCTACGAGCAGTACTTC. This translates into CASRRGVESYEQYF.